Here is one T cell receptor beta chain with its context. This receptor's antigen is unknown. No much larger clone exists at a distance of one base, and base qualities are not known. TCR beta rearrangements were amplified from genomic DNA extracted from peripheral blood rather than from sorted cells or RNA. The data derive from a study of T cell repertoires in aging, cancer and after chemotherapy (dated by TCRdb to the late 2010s). Context from the whole study: Six donor age groups were covered, ranging from 30 or younger up to 70 or older, and each group contained at least three individuals. Control TCR repertoires from healthy donors were recorded across several months to years, and re-sampling revealed clear clonal overlap. Several million TCR reads were contained in the full dataset. To look at immunoaging and at how T cells reconstitute after chemotherapy, the study profiled TCR beta repertoires in peripheral blood from both healthy donors and cancer patients. A cohort of 218 cancer patients (around 94 with hematological and 110 to 140 with solid cancers) was assembled, and 95 healthy donors were included as a reference group. Results and caveats for the whole study, not just this receptor: Compared with age-matched healthy donors, untreated patients with hematological or solid cancers had significantly lower TCR diversity and higher clonality in blood. In healthy donors, the decline in TCR diversity with age was mainly explained by loss of richness, whereas in cancer patients loss of evenness was also found to contribute. The authors noted that the repertoire data do not allow conclusions about immunological memory after chemotherapy. In both cancer cohorts, median generation probability rose over the chemotherapy interval, which suggests that the repertoire was reconstituted through rebound thymic output.

Using a mixed TRB-A/B primer pool, multiplex touch-down PCR amplified rearranged TRB sequences covering the V, D and J segments. Illumina adapters and sample indices were attached to the amplicons in two consecutive PCR reactions using Phusion HS II polymerase. After gel purification with the NucleoSpin Gel and PCR Clean-up kit, the amplicons were checked using Qubit and an Agilent 2100 Bioanalyzer. The libraries were sequenced on an Illumina MiSeq with 600-cycle, single-indexed, paired-end runs. The study's processing was this. MiXCR versions 2.12 and 3.0.5 were used to process TRB sequences. Each unique CDR3 nucleotide sequence was counted as one clone, and only productive sequences with at least two reads were retained. Repertoire metrics included Shannon diversity, evenness, clonality (one minus evenness), and alpha-parameterized diversity profiles from alpha 0 to 5. The IGoR algorithm was used to calculate generation probabilities of clones in the paired pre- and post-chemotherapy samples. TCRdb took the public reads, trimmed them with fastp at Q25, ran MiXCR for clone calling and kept in-frame beta chains. Rows are unified per CDR3 protein, each entry keeping the most common DNA and genes. In this record, the V and J calls reflect TCRdb's handling and not the investigators' own analysis. The sample includes about 10,000 distinct CDR3 sequences, with 38% observed a single time. Of the sample, roughly 8.2% is held by the ten largest clones.

Counted from cysteine to phenylalanine, this CDR3 has 15 amino acids. The retained sequence is limited to the CDR3, 45 bases, with the frame set at the first base. For CDR1 and CDR2, the germline V gene lists SGHRS and YFSETQ. Relative to germline, V is missing 3 bases and J is missing 0 bases, with 2 bases of the junction outside any gene match. The clonotype comes from a human donor in good health. Sequencing was carried out using blood. Recombination joined TRBV5-1 with TRBJ2-2, with 7 junctional bases fitting TRBD2. The DNA sequence reads TGCGCCAGCAGCTACAGCGGGGCGAACACCGGGGAGCTGTTTTTT. Translated, this is CASSYSGANTGELFF.